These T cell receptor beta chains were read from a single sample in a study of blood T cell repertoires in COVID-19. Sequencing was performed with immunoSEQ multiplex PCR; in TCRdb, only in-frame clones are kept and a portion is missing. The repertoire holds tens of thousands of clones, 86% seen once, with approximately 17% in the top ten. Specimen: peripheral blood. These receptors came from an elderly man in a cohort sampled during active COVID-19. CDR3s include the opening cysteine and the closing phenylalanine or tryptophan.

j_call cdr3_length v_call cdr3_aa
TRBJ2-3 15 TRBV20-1 CSASHPGSSTDTQYF
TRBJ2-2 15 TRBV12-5 CASGLVSGGPGELFF
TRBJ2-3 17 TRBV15 CATSSRLAGGFTDTQYF
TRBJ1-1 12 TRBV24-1 CATSGTGGTAFF
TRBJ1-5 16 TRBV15 CATSRDLGQPNQPQHF
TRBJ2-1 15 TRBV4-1 CASSQQGVTYNEQFF
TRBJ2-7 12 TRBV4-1 CASSRGGREQYF
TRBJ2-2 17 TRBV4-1 CASRQLAGGFLTGELFF
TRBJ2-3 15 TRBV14 CASSQEVAGEDTQYF
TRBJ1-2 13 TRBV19 CASSIDGRGGYTF
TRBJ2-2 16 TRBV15 CATSGWTGENTGELFF
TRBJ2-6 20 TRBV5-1 CASSLTPPGQGLPGANVLTF
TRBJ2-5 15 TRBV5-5 CASSSRPTIRETQYF
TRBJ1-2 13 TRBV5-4 CASSPDSNYGYTF
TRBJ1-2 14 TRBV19 CASSRRGESYGYTF
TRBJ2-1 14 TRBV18 CASSQRTDVNEQFF
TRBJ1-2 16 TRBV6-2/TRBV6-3 CASSYNRGRVDYGYTF
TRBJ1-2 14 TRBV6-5 CASSYSREYYGYTF
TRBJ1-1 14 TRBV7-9 CASSLAAGRAEAFF
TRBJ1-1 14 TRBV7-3 CASSSDPMNTEAFF
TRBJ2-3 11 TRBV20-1 CSAAAGDTQYF
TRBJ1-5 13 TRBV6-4 CASSREENQPQHF
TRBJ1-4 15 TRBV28 CASTTTGNGNEKLFF
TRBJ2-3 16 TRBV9 CASSVGVGLAGGTQYF
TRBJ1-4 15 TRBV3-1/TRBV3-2 CASSHQGATNEKLFF
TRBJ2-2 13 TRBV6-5 CASSTRGTGELFF
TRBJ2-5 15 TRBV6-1 CASSEGTSGQETQYF